The 15 T cell receptor beta chains in this list originate from one sample, sequenced in a study of blood T cells in healthy people across ages. The authors ran a second PCR of about 7 to 11 cycles using a sample-barcoded 5' primer and a J-beta primer mix. TCRdb re-derived calls from the 5' RACE reads in MiXCR, one entry per CDR3 protein. The table lists 1.5 million to 2 million distinct CDR3 sequences, about 39% of them singletons. Material: blood. These receptors were obtained from a human donor in good health.

The chain is built from TRBV5-1 and TRBJ1-2, with D perhaps matching TRBD1 (5 bases). Trimming removed 1 base from V and 7 bases from J, with 14 bases in between. The germline V gene encodes CDR1 SGHRS and CDR2 YFSETQ. This CDR3 has 14 residues. The chain's CDR3 is CASSLQGAPFGYTF. CDR3 nucleotide sequence: TGCGCCAGCAGCTTGCAGGGCGCGCCTTTTGGCTACACCTTC.

The chain recombines TRBV7-3 with TRBJ2-1, with D possibly matching TRBD2 (7 bases). There are 15 residues in the CDR3. Trimming removed 5 bases from V and 8 bases from J, with 19 bases in between. The germline V gene encodes CDR1 SGHTA and CDR2 FQGTGA. The CDR3 DNA sequence: TGTGCCAGCAGCCGGAGGGGGGGGACATTTGATGAGCAGTTCTTC. Its translation: CASSRRGGTFDEQFF.

This clonotype was observed many times. The chain joins TRBV18 to TRBJ2-3; D possibly matches TRBD1 or TRBD2 (5 bases each). V was cut by 2 bases and J by 11 bases, with 11 bases left in between. The germline V gene has CDR1 KGHSH and CDR2 LQKENI. CDR3 length: 12 amino acids. The CDR3 nucleotides are TGTGCCAGCTCACCAGAGGGGAGAATGCAGTATTTT. Its protein is CASSPEGRMQYF.

The rearrangement links TRBV27 to TRBJ1-2; maybe TRBD1 (5 bases). The CDR3 consists of 13 residues. Germline values: CDR1 MNHEY, CDR2 SMNVEV (reference sequence). Trimming removed 4 bases from V and 6 bases from J, with 12 bases in between. The CDR3 DNA sequence: TGTGCCAGCAGTTCGGGGGGTGACCATGGCTACACCTTC. Amino acid sequence: CASSSGGDHGYTF.

The chain recombines TRBV5-5 with TRBJ2-3; 9 nucleotides agree with TRBD2. V lost 4 bases and J lost 0; bases outside the gene matches: 6. The CDR3 consists of 16 residues. From germline, CDR1 is SGHKS and CDR2 YYEKEE (reference sequence). The CDR3 sequence is CASSTALAGSTDTQYF. Here the CDR3 DNA reads TGTGCCAGCAGCACCGCCCTAGCGGGGAGCACAGATACGCAGTATTTT. Full variable domain (missing parts from reference TRBV5-5 and TRBJ2-3): DAGVTQSPTHLIKTRGQQVTLRCSPISGHKSVSWYQQVLGQGPQFIFQYYEKEERGRGNFPDRFSARQFPNYSSELNVNALLLGDSALYLCASSTALAGSTDTQYFGPGTRLTVL.

V and J are TRBV29-1 and TRBJ1-2, with D possibly being TRBD1 (6 bases). The CDR3 consists of 14 residues. V was clipped by 7 bases and J by 4 bases, with 19 bases between them. Germline assignment: CDR1 SQVTM and CDR2 ANQGSEA. DNA of the CDR3: TGCAGCGCCAGCGGGGGCCCCCTAGGCTATGGCTACACCTTC. As protein: CSASGGPLGYGYTF.

This clonotype was detected many times. The rearrangement joins TRBV2 to TRBJ2-7; weak D call: TRBD2 (6 bases). In germline, CDR1 is SNHLY, CDR2 FYNNEI. Trimming removed 6 bases at V and 3 bases at J, with 6 bases between. This CDR3 contains 11 residues. The CDR3 loop is CASRGGYEQYF. CDR3 sequence (DNA): TGTGCCAGCAGGGGGGGCTACGAGCAGTACTTC.

The V and J genes are TRBV5-1 and TRBJ2-1; TRBD2 aligns across 11 bases. The CDR3 sequence is 14 residues long. CDR1 and CDR2 from the germline V gene are SGHRS and YFSETQ. V was pared by 3 bases and J by 12 bases, with 8 bases of the junction left unmatched. In DNA, the CDR3 is TGCGCCAGCAGCTATCGACTAGCGGGAATGATGCAGTTCTTC. This codes for CASSYRLAGMMQFF.

As for this clonotype: Relative to the germline gene, one junction end is altered; a read error may explain this. This sequence joins TRBV5-1 and TRBJ2-4; D is ambiguous. The assigned J gene may be wrong: the sequence end matches TRBJ2-7 better. The CDR3 runs 16 residues. Germline CDR1 and CDR2: SGHRS and YFSETQ. CDR3 DNA sequence: TGCGCCAGCAGTTTGGAAGGAACTGTTGGTGATTCCGAGCAGTACTTC. Translated, it gives CASSLEGTVGDSEQYF.

This sequence joins TRBV29-1 and TRBJ2-4; 16 nucleotides match TRBD2. The end of the DNA aligns better with TRBJ2-5, so the J call may be wrong. Germline CDR1 and CDR2: SQVTM and ANQGSEA. This CDR3 spans 17 amino acids. The CDR3: CSVEGLAGGPVQETQYF. Here the CDR3 DNA reads TGCAGCGTCGAGGGACTAGCGGGGGGGCCGGTCCAAGAGACCCAGTACTTC.

As DNA, the CDR3 is TGCAGTGCTAGAGACGCGGGACACGGAGATACGCAGTATTTT. Amino acid sequence: CSARDAGHGDTQYF. V gene TRBV20-1 combines with J gene TRBJ2-3; D tentatively fits TRBD1 or TRBD2 (6 bases each). The germline V and J ends were trimmed by 0 bases and 5 bases, with 12 bases remaining between them. Germline V gives CDR1 DFQATT, CDR2 SNEGSKA (reference sequence). The CDR3 length is 14 residues.

This clonotype has just one count. The gene calls are TRBV7-2 and TRBJ2-5; no reliable D call. This CDR3 is built from 17 residues. The V and J ends lost 2 bases and 5 bases respectively, with 21 bases between them. Germline V gene sequence: CDR1 SGHTA, CDR2 FQGNSA. This CDR3 reads CASSLNPPRPLGETQYF. In nucleotides, the CDR3 is TGTGCCAGCAGCTTAAACCCCCCCAGGCCTCTCGGGGAGACCCAGTACTTC. The full variable domain, with the rest looked up from reference TRBV7-2 and TRBJ2-5, is GAGVSQSPSNKVTEKGKDVELRCDPISGHTALYWYRQSLGQGLEFLIYFQGNSAPDKSGLPSDRFSAERTGGSVSTLTIQRTQQEDSAVYLCASSLNPPRPLGETQYFGPGTRLLVL.

The table lists this clonotype with a few counts. The gene calls are TRBV15 and TRBJ2-1, with unresolved D. Trimming removed 2 bases at V and 0 bases at J, with 11 bases between. This CDR3 spans 16 amino acids. CDR1 LNHNV and CDR2 YYDKDF come from the germline V gene (reference sequence). The CDR3 region is CATSRLTFSSYNEQFF. The CDR3 bases are TGTGCCACCAGCAGACTTACTTTTAGCTCCTACAATGAGCAGTTCTTC. Full variable domain (rest looked up from reference TRBV15 and TRBJ2-1): DAMVIQNPRYQVTQFGKPVTLSCSQTLNHNVMYWYQQKSSQAPKLLFHYYDKDFNNEADTPDNFQSRRPNTSFCFLDIRSPGLGDTAMYLCATSRLTFSSYNEQFFGPGTRLTVL.

The rearrangement uses TRBV4-1 and TRBJ2-3, with D perhaps TRBD2 (5 bases). Between the trimmed V and J ends, which lost 1 base and 6 bases, there was a span of 11 bases. Germline lookup yields CDR1 MGHRA and CDR2 YSYEKL. The CDR3 runs to 14 residues. CDR3: CASSQVSGYDTQYF. CDR3 sequence (DNA): TGCGCCAGCAGCCAAGTCTCGGGGTACGATACGCAGTATTTT.

This clonotype was seen a few times. The chain couples TRBV18 to TRBJ1-2, with a tentative D call TRBD1 (5 bases). Per the germline V gene, CDR1 is KGHSH and CDR2 is LQKENI. V lost 5 bases to trimming and J lost 5 bases, with 18 bases between them. The CDR3 has 15 residues. CDR3 coding DNA: TGTGCCAGCTCAACAAGACAGCTAGTAATATATGGCTACACCTTC. Its translation is CASSTRQLVIYGYTF.